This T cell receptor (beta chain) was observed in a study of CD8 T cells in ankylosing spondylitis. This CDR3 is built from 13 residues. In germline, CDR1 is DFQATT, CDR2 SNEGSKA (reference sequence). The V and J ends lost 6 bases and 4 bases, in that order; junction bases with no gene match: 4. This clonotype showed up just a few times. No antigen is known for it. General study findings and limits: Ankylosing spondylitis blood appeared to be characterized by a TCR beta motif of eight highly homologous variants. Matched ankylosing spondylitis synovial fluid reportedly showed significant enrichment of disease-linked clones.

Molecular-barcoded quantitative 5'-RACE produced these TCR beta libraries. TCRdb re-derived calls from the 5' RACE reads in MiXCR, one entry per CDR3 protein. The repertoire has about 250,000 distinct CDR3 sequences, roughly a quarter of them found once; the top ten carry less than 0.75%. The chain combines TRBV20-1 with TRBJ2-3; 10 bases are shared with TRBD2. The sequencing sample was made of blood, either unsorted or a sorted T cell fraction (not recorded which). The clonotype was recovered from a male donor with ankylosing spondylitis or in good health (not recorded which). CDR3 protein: CSAVSGGADTQYF. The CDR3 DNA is TGCAGTGCAGTAAGCGGGGGGGCAGATACGCAGTATTTT.